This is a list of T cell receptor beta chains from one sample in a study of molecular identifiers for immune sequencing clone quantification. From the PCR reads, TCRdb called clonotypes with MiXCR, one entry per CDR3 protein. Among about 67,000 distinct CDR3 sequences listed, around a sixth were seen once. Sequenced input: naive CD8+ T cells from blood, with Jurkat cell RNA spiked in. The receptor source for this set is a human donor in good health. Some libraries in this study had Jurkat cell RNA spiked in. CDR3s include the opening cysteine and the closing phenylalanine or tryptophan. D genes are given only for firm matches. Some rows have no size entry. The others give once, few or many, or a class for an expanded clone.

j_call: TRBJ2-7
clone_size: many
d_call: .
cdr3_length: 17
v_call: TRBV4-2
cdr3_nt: TGTGCCAGCAGCCAAGACCCGGTCTTAGAAGTCCCCCCCGAGCAGTACTTC
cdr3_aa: CASSQDPVLEVPPEQYF

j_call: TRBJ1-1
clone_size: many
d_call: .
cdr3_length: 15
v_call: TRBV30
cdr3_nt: TGTGCCTGGAGTGTCGGAGGGAGGAGCTGGACTGAAGCTTTCTTT
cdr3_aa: CAWSVGGRSWTEAFF

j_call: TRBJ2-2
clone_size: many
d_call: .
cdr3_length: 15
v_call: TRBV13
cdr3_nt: TGTGCCAGCAGCGAAACTACCGGGAGCCCCGGGGAGCTGTTTTTT
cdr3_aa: CASSETTGSPGELFF

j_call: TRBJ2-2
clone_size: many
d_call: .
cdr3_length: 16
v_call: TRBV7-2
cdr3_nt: TGTGCCAGCAGCTTTAACGGGGTCGCGAACACCGGGGAGCTGTTTTTT
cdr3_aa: CASSFNGVANTGELFF

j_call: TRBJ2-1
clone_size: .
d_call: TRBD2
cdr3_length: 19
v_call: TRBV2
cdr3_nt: TGTGCCAGCAGTGAAGACCCCGGACTAGCGGACCGTTTTCGGAATGAGCAGTTCTTC
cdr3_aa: CASSEDPGLADRFRNEQFF

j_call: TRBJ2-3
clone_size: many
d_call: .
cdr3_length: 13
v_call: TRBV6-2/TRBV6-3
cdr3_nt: TGTGCCAGCAGTTGGAAAATCACAGATACGCAGTATTTT
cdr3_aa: CASSWKITDTQYF

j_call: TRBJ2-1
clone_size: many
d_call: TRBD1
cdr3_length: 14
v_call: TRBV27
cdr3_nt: TGTGCCAGCAGTATGACAGGGGGTTACAGTGAGCAGTTCTTC
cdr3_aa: CASSMTGGYSEQFF

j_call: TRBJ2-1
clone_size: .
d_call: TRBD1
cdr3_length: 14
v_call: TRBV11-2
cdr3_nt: TGTGCCAGCAGCTATTGGACAGGGGACAATGAGCAGTTCTTC
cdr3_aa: CASSYWTGDNEQFF

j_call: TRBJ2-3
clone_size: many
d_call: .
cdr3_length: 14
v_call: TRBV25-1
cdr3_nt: TGTGCCAGCAGTGTACAGGACAGCACAGATACGCAGTATTTT
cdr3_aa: CASSVQDSTDTQYF

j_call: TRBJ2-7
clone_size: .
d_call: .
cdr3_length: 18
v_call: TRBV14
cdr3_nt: TGTGCCAGCAGCCCTCGGTACCTAATGCAGGGGTCCTCCTACGAGCAGTACTTC
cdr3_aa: CASSPRYLMQGSSYEQYF

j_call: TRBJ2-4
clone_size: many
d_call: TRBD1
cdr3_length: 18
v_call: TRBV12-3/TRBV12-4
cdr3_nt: TGTGCCAGCAGTACTCCATCGGGACAGGGGGCGACCAAAAACATTCAGTACTTC
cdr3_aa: CASSTPSGQGATKNIQYF

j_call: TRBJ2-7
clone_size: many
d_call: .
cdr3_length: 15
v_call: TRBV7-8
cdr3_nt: TGTGCCAGCAGCCTAAGTCCTAAGGGGTCCTACGAGCAGTACTTC
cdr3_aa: CASSLSPKGSYEQYF

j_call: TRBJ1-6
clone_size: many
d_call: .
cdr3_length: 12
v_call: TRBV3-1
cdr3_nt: TGTGCCAGCAGCCCGAAACGGGCGCCCCTCCACTTT
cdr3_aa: CASSPKRAPLHF

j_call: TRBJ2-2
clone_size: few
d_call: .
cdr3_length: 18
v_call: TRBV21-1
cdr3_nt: TGTGCCAGCAGCACCCCCGGGACTAGCGGGAAGAACACCGGGGAGCTGTTTTTT
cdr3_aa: CASSTPGTSGKNTGELFF

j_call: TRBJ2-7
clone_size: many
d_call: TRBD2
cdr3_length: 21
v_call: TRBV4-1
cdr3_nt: TGCGCCAGCAGCCAAGGTCCCCCCGGGACTAGCGGAGGACTACTCTCCTACGAGCAGTACTTC
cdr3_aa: CASSQGPPGTSGGLLSYEQYF

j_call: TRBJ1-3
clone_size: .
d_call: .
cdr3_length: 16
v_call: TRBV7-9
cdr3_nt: TGTGCCAGCAGCCCCGTCGACGGGAGCTCTGGAAACACCATATATTTT
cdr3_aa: CASSPVDGSSGNTIYF

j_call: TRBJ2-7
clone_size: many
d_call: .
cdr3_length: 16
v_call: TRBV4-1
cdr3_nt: TGCGCCAGCAGCCAAGAGGAAACGGGGACCGCCTACGAGCAGTACTTC
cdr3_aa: CASSQEETGTAYEQYF

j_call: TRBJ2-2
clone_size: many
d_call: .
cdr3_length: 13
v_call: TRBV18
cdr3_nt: TGTGCCAGCTCCCTATCCGGGGCCGGGGAGCTGTTTTTT
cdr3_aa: CASSLSGAGELFF

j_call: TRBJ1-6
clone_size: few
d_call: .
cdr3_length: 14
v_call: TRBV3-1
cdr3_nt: TGTGCCAGCAGCCAGGGGACTTACAATTCACCCCTCCACTTT
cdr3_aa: CASSQGTYNSPLHF

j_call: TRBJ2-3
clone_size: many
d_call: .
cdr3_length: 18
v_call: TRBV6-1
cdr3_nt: TGTGCCAGCAGGGGAGGTGGCCGGTTCCCCTCTTGGTCAGATACGCAGTATTTT
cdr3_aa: CASRGGGRFPSWSDTQYF

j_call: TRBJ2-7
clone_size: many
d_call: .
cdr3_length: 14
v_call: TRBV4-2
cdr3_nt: TGTGCCAGCAGCAACGGGGTAGGTTTTGACGAGCAGTACTTC
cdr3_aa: CASSNGVGFDEQYF

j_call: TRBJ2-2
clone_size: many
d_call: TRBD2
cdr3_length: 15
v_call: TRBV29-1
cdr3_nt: TGCAGCGTTGAAAGCGGGAGGAAGAACACCGGGGAGCTGTTTTTT
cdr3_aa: CSVESGRKNTGELFF

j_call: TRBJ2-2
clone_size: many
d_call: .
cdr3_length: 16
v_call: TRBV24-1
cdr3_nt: TGTGCCACCAGTGATTTTGTCCAGGGGAACACCGGGGAGCTGTTTTTT
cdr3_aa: CATSDFVQGNTGELFF

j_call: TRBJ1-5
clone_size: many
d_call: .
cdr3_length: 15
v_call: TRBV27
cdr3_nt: TGTGCCAGCAGTTTATCCGTCTATAGCAATCAGCCCCAGCATTTT
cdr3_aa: CASSLSVYSNQPQHF

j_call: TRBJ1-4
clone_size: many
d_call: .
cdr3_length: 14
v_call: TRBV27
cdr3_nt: TGTGCCAGCAGTTTGCTCAGGGATAATGAAAAACTGTTTTTT
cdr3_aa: CASSLLRDNEKLFF

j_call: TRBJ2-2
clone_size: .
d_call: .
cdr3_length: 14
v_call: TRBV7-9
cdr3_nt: TGTGCCAGCAGCCCGAGCGTGGACACCGGGGAGCTGTTCTTT
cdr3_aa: CASSPSVDTGELFF

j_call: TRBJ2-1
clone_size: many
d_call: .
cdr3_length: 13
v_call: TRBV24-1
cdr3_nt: TGTGCCACCAGTGACCCCGATAGTAATGAGCAGTTCTTC
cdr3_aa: CATSDPDSNEQFF

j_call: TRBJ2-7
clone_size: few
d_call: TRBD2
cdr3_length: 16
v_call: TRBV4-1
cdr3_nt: TGCGCCAGCAGCCTGACCCCGAGTAGCGGGACCTACGAGCAGTACTTC
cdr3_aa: CASSLTPSSGTYEQYF

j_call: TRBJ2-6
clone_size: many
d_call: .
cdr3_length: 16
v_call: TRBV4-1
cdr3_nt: TGCGCCAGCAGCCCTCAGAGCTACTCTGGGGCCAACGTCCTGACTTTC
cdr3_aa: CASSPQSYSGANVLTF

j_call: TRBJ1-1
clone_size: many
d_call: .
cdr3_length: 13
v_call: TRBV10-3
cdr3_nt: TGTGCCATCAGTGCCCAGCTGAACACTGAAGCTTTCTTT
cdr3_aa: CAISAQLNTEAFF

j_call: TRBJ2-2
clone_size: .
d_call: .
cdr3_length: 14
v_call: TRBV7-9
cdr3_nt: TGTGCCAGCAGCAGCGAGAGAGTTCACGGGGAGCTGTTTTTT
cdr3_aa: CASSSERVHGELFF

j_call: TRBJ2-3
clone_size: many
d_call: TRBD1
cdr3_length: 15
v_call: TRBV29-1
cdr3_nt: TGCAGCGTTGGTTTGAAGGGGGCAAACACAGATACGCAGTATTTT
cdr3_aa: CSVGLKGANTDTQYF

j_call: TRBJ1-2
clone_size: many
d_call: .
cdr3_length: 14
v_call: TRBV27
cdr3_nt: TGTGCCAGCAGTCCCTTGGGGCTTGCTATCGGCTACACCTTC
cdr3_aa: CASSPLGLAIGYTF

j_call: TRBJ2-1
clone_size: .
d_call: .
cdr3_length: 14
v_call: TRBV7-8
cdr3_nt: TGTGCCAGCACCACCGGAGGGGGGGGCGATGAGCAGTTCTTC
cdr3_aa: CASTTGGGGDEQFF

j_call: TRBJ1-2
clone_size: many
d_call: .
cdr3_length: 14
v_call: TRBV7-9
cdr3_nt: TGTGCCAGCAGCCCAACCACAGGGAACTATGGCTACACCTTC
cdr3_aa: CASSPTTGNYGYTF

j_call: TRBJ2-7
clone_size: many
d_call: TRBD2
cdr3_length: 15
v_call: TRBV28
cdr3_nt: TGTGCCAGCAGTCCGTCTAGCGGGAGTACGGGTGAGCAGTACTTC
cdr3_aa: CASSPSSGSTGEQYF

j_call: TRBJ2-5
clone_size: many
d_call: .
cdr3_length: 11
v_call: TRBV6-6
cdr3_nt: TGTGCCAGCAGTAACCAAGAGACCCAGTACTTC
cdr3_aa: CASSNQETQYF

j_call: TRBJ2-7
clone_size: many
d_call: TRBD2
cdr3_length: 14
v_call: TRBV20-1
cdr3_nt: TGCAGTGCTAGAGATGGGACTAGTTTGTTGGAGCAGTACTTC
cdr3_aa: CSARDGTSLLEQYF

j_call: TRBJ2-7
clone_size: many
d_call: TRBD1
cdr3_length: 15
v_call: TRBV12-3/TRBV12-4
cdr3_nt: TGTGCCAGCAGTTTGTACCGGGACAGCTCCTACGAGCAGTACTTC
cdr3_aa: CASSLYRDSSYEQYF

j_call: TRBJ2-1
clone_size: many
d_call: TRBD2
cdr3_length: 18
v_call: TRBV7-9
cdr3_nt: TGTGCCAGCAGCTTAGCGCTAGGGCCCGGACTAGTCGACAATGAGCAGTTCTTC
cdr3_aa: CASSLALGPGLVDNEQFF

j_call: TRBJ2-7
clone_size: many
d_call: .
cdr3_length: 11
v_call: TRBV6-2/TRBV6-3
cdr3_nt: TGTGCCAGCGGGGTAGGCTACGAGCAGTACTTC
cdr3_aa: CASGVGYEQYF

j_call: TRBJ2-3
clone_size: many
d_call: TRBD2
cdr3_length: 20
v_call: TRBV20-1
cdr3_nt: TGCAGTGCTAGAGGCCTGGGACTAGCGGGAGCCAGTCCATTCACAGATACGCAGTATTTT
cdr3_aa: CSARGLGLAGASPFTDTQYF

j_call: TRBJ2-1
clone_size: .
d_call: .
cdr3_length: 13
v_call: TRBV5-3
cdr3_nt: TGTGCCAGAAGCCCGGGACCCCACAATGAGCAGTTCTTC
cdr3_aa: CARSPGPHNEQFF

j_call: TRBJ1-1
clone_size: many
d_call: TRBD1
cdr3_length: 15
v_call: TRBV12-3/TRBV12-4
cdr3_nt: TGTGCCAGCAGGCTCAGGACAGGCCTGAACACTGAAGCTTTCTTT
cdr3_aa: CASRLRTGLNTEAFF

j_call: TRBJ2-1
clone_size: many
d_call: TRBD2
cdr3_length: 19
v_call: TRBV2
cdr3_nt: TGTGCCAGCAAGATAGGCGGGACTAGCCGATTAAGTTCCTACAATGAGCAGTTCTTC
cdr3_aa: CASKIGGTSRLSSYNEQFF

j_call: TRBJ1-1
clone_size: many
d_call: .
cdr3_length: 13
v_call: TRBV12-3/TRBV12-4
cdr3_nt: TGTGCCAGCAGTTTAGCGATGGGATCTGAAGCTTTCTTT
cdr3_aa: CASSLAMGSEAFF